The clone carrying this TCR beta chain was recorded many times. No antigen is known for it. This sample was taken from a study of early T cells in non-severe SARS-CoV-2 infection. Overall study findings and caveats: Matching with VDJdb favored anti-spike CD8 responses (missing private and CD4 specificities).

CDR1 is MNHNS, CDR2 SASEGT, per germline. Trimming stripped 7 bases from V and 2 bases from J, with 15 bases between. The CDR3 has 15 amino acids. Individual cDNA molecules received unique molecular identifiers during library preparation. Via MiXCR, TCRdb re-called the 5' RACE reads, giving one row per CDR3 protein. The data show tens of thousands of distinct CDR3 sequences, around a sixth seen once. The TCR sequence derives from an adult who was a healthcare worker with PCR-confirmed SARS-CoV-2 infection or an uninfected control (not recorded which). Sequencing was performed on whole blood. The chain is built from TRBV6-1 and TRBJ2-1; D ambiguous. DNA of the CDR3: TGTGCCAGCATGCCCGTGGCGGTCACCTACAATGAGCAGTTCTTC. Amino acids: CASMPVAVTYNEQFF.